This TCR beta chain was recovered during a study of T cells in women clearing cervical HPV infection. Repertoires were generated with immunoSEQ multiplex PCR, while TCRdb's copy carries only in-frame clones and drops some. This sample lists some 16,000 clones; its ten largest clones have roughly 7.2%. This clone is labeled medium-sized based on frequency. Sequencing used blood buffy coat. The receptor's source is a woman aged 18 to 69 with a cervical HPV16 infection that either progressed to CIN3+ or cleared (not recorded which).

The part of the CDR3 DNA that was read is TGCGCCAGCAGCCAACTAGACAGCCAGCCC. Translating it yields CASSQLDSQP. The full CDR3 sequence reads CASSQLDSQPQHF. V usage is TRBV4-1 and J usage is TRBJ1-5, with D possibly TRBD1 on 5 matching bases. The CDR3 end falls 3 residues outside the read, so it is completed with the germline J gene. The germline V gene has CDR1 MGHRA and CDR2 YSYEKL. V lost 2 bases and J 7 bases, leaving 9 bases between the germline ends. The CDR3 length is 13 residues.